These 24 T cell receptor beta chains were sequenced from one sample in a study of memory CD4+ T cells and cytomegalovirus serostatus. Measured with immunoSEQ multiplex PCR; TCRdb has only the in-frame clones, and not every one. The data contain 65,000 to 95,000 clones, less than 90% of them singletons. Single viable CD3+CD4+CD8-CD45RO+ cells were sorted as the memory CD4+ T cells. Sequences were obtained from memory CD4+ T cells from blood. The receptor source for this set is an adult in good health and CMV-seronegative.

This chain joins TRBV7-6 and TRBJ1-1; D is unclear. With 3 bases removed from V and 2 bases from J, the gap between germline ends came to 7 bases. Germline V gives CDR1 SGHVS, CDR2 FNYEAQ. This CDR3 comprises 13 residues. The CDR3 DNA reads as TGTGCCAGCAGCTTGGACCTTAACACTGAAGCTTTCTTT. Its translation is CASSLDLNTEAFF.

The CDR3 DNA reads TGTGCCAGCAGCCTGAACAGGGCAGGCCTCGAAAAACTGTTTTTT. Protein: CASSLNRAGLEKLFF. The chain recombines TRBV13 with TRBJ1-4, with D possibly TRBD1 on 6 matching bases. Germline lookup yields CDR1 PRHDT and CDR2 FYEKMQ (reference sequence). V lost 5 bases and J lost 8, with 18 bases in between. The CDR3 length is 15 residues.

The genes are TRBV14 and TRBJ2-1; D possibly corresponds to TRBD1 (6 bases). This CDR3 has 14 residues. CDR1 SGHDN and CDR2 FVKESK come from the germline V gene. Trimming took off 3 bases at V and 6 bases at J, with 12 bases between the two ends. As DNA, the CDR3 is TGTGCCAGCAGCCAGGGTGGACAGCCCAATGAGCAGTTCTTC. This encodes CASSQGGQPNEQFF.

This chain's CDR3 is CASSLLSGHPYNEQFF. CDR3 sequence (DNA): TGTGCCAGCAGCTTACTGTCAGGACACCCCTACAATGAGCAGTTCTTC. The chain uses TRBV7-2 and TRBJ2-1; D is possibly TRBD1 (5 bases). The CDR3 totals 16 residues. CDR1 and CDR2 from the germline V gene are SGHTA and FQGNSA. Trimming took 2 bases from V and 2 from J, leaving 13 bases between them. Variable domain in full (rest from reference TRBV7-2 and TRBJ2-1): GAGVSQSPSNKVTEKGKDVELRCDPISGHTALYWYRQSLGQGLEFLIYFQGNSAPDKSGLPSDRFSAERTGGSVSTLTIQRTQQEDSAVYLCASSLLSGHPYNEQFFGPGTRLTVL.

This clone was found a few times. The rearrangement links TRBV5-1 to TRBJ1-2, with TRBD1 matching 9 bases. Germline-derived CDR1 and CDR2 are SGHRS and YFSETQ. The CDR3 has 15 residues. The junction had 4 bases not matched to a gene; V was cut back by 0 bases and J by 4 bases. CDR3 region: CASSLGGTGSYGYTF. The CDR3 nucleotides read TGCGCCAGCAGCTTGGGCGGGACAGGGAGCTATGGCTACACCTTC.

The sample holds one count of this clone. The chain joins TRBV18 to TRBJ2-2, with D hard to call. Germline V gene lookup returns CDR1 KGHSH and CDR2 LQKENI. Trimming pared 2 bases from V and 4 bases from J, leaving 14 bases between. The CDR3 is 16 amino acids. This CDR3 is CASSPFTSRTTGELFF. DNA of the CDR3: TGTGCCAGCTCACCATTTACCTCCCGGACCACCGGGGAGCTGTTTTTT.

The V gene is TRBV7-9, the J gene TRBJ1-2, with a weak D call TRBD1 (5 bases). This CDR3 has 15 amino acids. CDR1 and CDR2 (germline): SEHNR, FQNEAQ (reference sequence). The ends were cut back, 2 bases at V and 0 bases at J, with 10 bases in the middle. CDR3 region: CASSLRGRANYGYTF. As DNA, the CDR3 is TGTGCCAGCAGCTTAAGAGGCAGGGCTAACTATGGCTACACCTTC.

This chain connects TRBV29-1 to TRBJ1-2, with D possibly matching TRBD1 (5 bases). From germline, CDR1 is SQVTM and CDR2 ANQGSEA. V lost 3 bases and J lost 8, with 13 bases in between. The CDR3 loop spans 12 amino acids. The CDR3 region has the DNA TGCAGCGTTGATAGAGACAGACTAGGCTACACCTTC. Protein product: CSVDRDRLGYTF.

This sequence joins TRBV2 and TRBJ1-6; 8 bases agree with TRBD1. The CDR3 spans 15 residues. Trimming removed 4 bases from V and 7 bases from J; junction bases left unmatched: 6. Per germline, CDR1 SNHLY and CDR2 FYNNEI. The CDR3 protein is CASSGETGDNSPLHF. The CDR3 DNA reads TGTGCCAGCAGTGGGGAGACAGGGGACAATTCACCCCTCCACTTT.

This clone was recorded only once. V usage is TRBV25-1 and J usage is TRBJ2-6; unclear D gene. Between the trimmed V and J ends, which lost 4 bases and 1 base, there was a span of 2 bases. The CDR3 runs to 13 residues. Germline V gene lookup returns CDR1 MGHDK and CDR2 SYGVNS. The DNA of the CDR3 is TGTGCCAGCAGTGTTTCTGGGGCCAACGTCCTGACTTTC. Its protein is CASSVSGANVLTF.

V and J are TRBV5-1 and TRBJ2-5; no firm D call. V was pared by 1 base and J by 5 bases, with 12 bases between. Germline CDR1 is SGHRS and CDR2 is YFSETQ. The CDR3 runs to 14 residues. CDR3 residues: CASSLNSVGETQYF. For the CDR3, the DNA is TGCGCCAGCAGCTTGAATTCGGTGGGGGAGACCCAGTACTTC.

The chain recombines TRBV7-3 with TRBJ1-6; D gene uncertain. With 2 bases removed from V and 7 bases from J, the gap between germline ends came to 6 bases. The CDR3 contains 13 residues. CDR1 SGHTA and CDR2 FQGTGA come from the germline V gene. CDR3 in amino acids: CASSLGRNSPLHF. CDR3 nucleotides: TGTGCCAGCAGCTTAGGGAGGAATTCACCCCTCCACTTT.

The gene calls are TRBV5-6 and TRBJ1-2, with unresolved D. The V end lost 3 bases, the J end lost 4 bases, and 13 bases lay between the germline ends. The CDR3 sequence is 14 residues long. The germline V gene encodes CDR1 SGHDT and CDR2 YYEEEE. The CDR3 sequence is CASSSVSQSYGYTF. CDR3 in DNA: TGTGCCAGCAGCTCGGTATCGCAATCCTATGGCTACACCTTC.

This clone is a singleton in its sample. This chain uses TRBV7-3 with TRBJ2-3; TRBD2 might be the D (6 bases). The CDR3 length is 15 residues. V lost 4 bases to trimming and J lost 0 bases, with 11 bases between them. Germline CDR1 and CDR2: SGHTA and FQGTGA. The DNA of the CDR3 is TGTGCCAGCAGCTCAACTAGCCCGAGCACAGATACGCAGTATTTT. It translates to CASSSTSPSTDTQYF.

This chain joins TRBV10-3 and TRBJ2-3; TRBD2 matches at 9 bases. V shed 3 bases, J shed 4 bases, and the junction held 5 bases outside the gene matches. Germline-derived CDR1 and CDR2 are ENHRY and SYGVKD. The CDR3 is 15 residues long. CDR3 bases: TGTGCCATCAGTGATGGGACTAGCCCGCCAGATACGCAGTATTTT. This codes for CAISDGTSPPDTQYF.

The gene calls are TRBV18 and TRBJ1-3; possibly TRBD1 for D (5 bases). The CDR3 extends over 15 amino acids. Trimming took 3 bases from V and 4 from J, leaving 13 bases between them. CDR1 KGHSH and CDR2 LQKENI come from the germline V gene. The chain's CDR3 is CASSPGREIGNTIYF. The CDR3 nucleotides are TGTGCCAGCTCACCGGGACGGGAGATCGGAAACACCATATATTTT.

A single count supports this clone. The chain uses TRBV5-4 and TRBJ2-2; 7 nucleotides align to TRBD1. The CDR3 runs 15 residues. Germline assignment: CDR1 SGHNT and CDR2 YYREEE (reference sequence). V shed 4 bases and J 0 bases; nucleotides not matched to a gene: 3. In nucleotides, the CDR3 is TGTGCCAGCAGCGAAGGGACAGCGAACACCGGGGAGCTGTTTTTT. Its translation is CASSEGTANTGELFF. The full variable domain, with the rest looked up from reference TRBV5-4 and TRBJ2-2, is ETGVTQSPTHLIKTRGQQVTLRCSSQSGHNTVSWYQQALGQGPQFIFQYYREEENGRGNFPPRFSGLQFPNYSSELNVNALELDDSALYLCASSEGTANTGELFFGEGSRLTVL.

V is TRBV21-1 and J is TRBJ2-2; TRBD1 was called by the table and not checked on the DNA. TRBV21-1 is an annotated pseudogene. The CDR3 is 18 residues long. This CDR3 is CASTQGSARGPETGELFF. The CDR3 region has the DNA TGTGCCAGCACCCAAGGTTCGGCCAGGGGGCCAGAAACCGGGGAGCTGTTTTTT.

This clone occurred once. The chain recombines TRBV7-2 with TRBJ1-5; no clear D gene. Germline CDR1 SGHTA, CDR2 FQGNSA. Trimming took 3 bases from V and 4 from J, leaving 7 bases between them. The CDR3 loop spans 13 amino acids. The CDR3 region has the DNA TGTGCCAGCAGCTTTTCCGCGAATCAGCCCCAGCATTTT. Its translation is CASSFSANQPQHF. The full variable domain, completed using reference TRBV7-2 and TRBJ1-5, is GAGVSQSPSNKVTEKGKDVELRCDPISGHTALYWYRQSLGQGLEFLIYFQGNSAPDKSGLPSDRFSAERTGGSVSTLTIQRTQQEDSAVYLCASSFSANQPQHFGDGTRLSIL.

The V call is TRBV9, the J call TRBJ1-2; D not certain. Germline lookup yields CDR1 SGDLS and CDR2 YYNGEE. The V end lost 0 bases, the J end lost 2 bases, and 11 bases lay between the germline ends. The CDR3 is made up of 15 amino acids. CDR3 coding DNA: TGTGCCAGCAGCGTAGCCGCCACTTACAACTATGGCTACACCTTC. This codes for CASSVAATYNYGYTF.

The chain carries TRBV2 and TRBJ1-6, with D possibly matching TRBD1 (5 bases). V lost 1 base to trimming and J lost 10 bases, with 8 bases between them. The CDR3 sequence is 13 residues long. Germline V CDR1 and CDR2: SNHLY, FYNNEI. The CDR3 is CASSEGGRSPLHF. The DNA of the CDR3 is TGTGCCAGCAGTGAAGGGGGGAGATCACCCCTCCACTTT. Based on the CDR3 plus reference TRBV2 and TRBJ1-6, the full variable domain is EPEVTQTPSHQVTQMGQEVILRCVPISNHLYFYWYRQILGQKVEFLVSFYNNEISEKSEIFDDQFSVERPDGSNFTLKIRSTKLEDSAMYFCASSEGGRSPLHFGNGTRLTVT.

The chain carries TRBV10-1 and TRBJ2-2; D gene uncertain. The CDR3 loop spans 15 amino acids. Trimming pared 5 bases from V and 0 bases from J, leaving 10 bases between. Per the germline V gene, CDR1 is WNHNN and CDR2 is SYGVQD (reference sequence). The CDR3 DNA reads TGCGCCAGCAGTCATCGTCAAACGAACACCGGGGAGCTGTTTTTT. The encoded protein is CASSHRQTNTGELFF.

The gene calls are TRBV4-3 and TRBJ2-3; 9 bases are a match to TRBD2. Germline V gene lookup returns CDR1 LGHNA and CDR2 YSLEER. V was pared by 0 bases and J by 3 bases, with 13 bases of the junction left unmatched. CDR3 length: 19 residues. The CDR3 spells CASSQEVGRASGATDTQYF. CDR3 nucleotide sequence: TGCGCCAGCAGCCAAGAAGTAGGTCGGGCTAGCGGGGCGACAGATACGCAGTATTTT.

The chain is built from TRBV10-3 and TRBJ1-2, with 7 positions matching TRBD1. This CDR3 region has 14 residues. The junction had 13 bases not matched to a gene; V was cut back by 10 bases and J by 5 bases. CDR1 and CDR2 (germline): ENHRY, SYGVKD. The CDR3 DNA follows: TGTGCCACTCTTTCCGGGACAGAGGGATATGGCTACACCTTC. Its translation is CATLSGTEGYGYTF.